The 24 T cell receptor beta chains below come from one sample, sequenced in a study of T cells in Graves' hyperthyroidism and ophthalmopathy. Researchers took RNA transcripts and amplified the TCR beta CDR3 regions from them. TCR CDR3 underwent first-round RT-PCR with the HTBI primer set. TCRdb re-derived calls from the multiplex PCR reads in MiXCR, one entry per CDR3 protein. The data hold hundreds of thousands of distinct CDR3 sequences, with around 20% observed a single time. The sequenced sample was blood. All receptors derive from a man aged 25-45 years with Graves' ophthalmopathy.

DNA of the CDR3: TGTGCCAGCAGCCGAATCATCCAGGGGCGCCCCAACGAGCAGTACTTC. Encoded protein: CASSRIIQGRPNEQYF. The chain links TRBV14 to TRBJ2-7, with D maybe TRBD1 (6 bases). The CDR3 consists of 16 residues. V lost 4 bases and J 5 bases, leaving 21 bases between the germline ends. CDR1 SGHDN and CDR2 FVKESK come from the germline V gene.

This clonotype was observed at least ten times. The V gene is TRBV20-1, the J gene TRBJ2-1, with 11 bases identical to TRBD2. V dropped 5 bases and J dropped 4; count of bases not matched to a gene: 7. CDR3 length equals 15 residues. The germline CDR1 and CDR2 sequences are DFQATT and SNEGSKA (reference sequence). Written as DNA, the CDR3 is TGCAGTGCTGGGAAGACTAGCGGGGTATACAATGAGCAGTTCTTC. It encodes CSAGKTSGVYNEQFF.

CDR3 in DNA: TGTGCCAGCAGTTTACGTGAGACGGGCCTAAGCGGCTACACCTTC. Its translation: CASSLRETGLSGYTF. This chain joins TRBV12-3 or TRBV12-4 and TRBJ1-2; D is unclear. The CDR3 loop spans 15 amino acids. V shed 2 bases and J shed 8 bases, with 18 bases lying between them.

This chain joins TRBV5-1 and TRBJ2-7; 10 bases line up with TRBD1. This CDR3 has 21 residues. V shed 1 base, J shed 3 bases, and the junction held 22 bases outside the gene matches. Germline V gene data show CDR1 as SGHRS and CDR2 as YFSETQ. The CDR3 region is CASSLWGATGGAGEVFYEQYF. The CDR3 coding sequence is TGCGCCAGCAGCTTGTGGGGAGCGACAGGGGGCGCGGGAGAAGTCTTCTACGAGCAGTACTTC. The whole variable domain, remainder taken from reference TRBV5-1 and TRBJ2-7, is KAGVTQTPRYLIKTRGQQVTLSCSPISGHRSVSWYQQTPGQGLQFLFEYFSETQRNKGNFPGRFSGRQFSNSRSEMNVSTLELGDSALYLCASSLWGATGGAGEVFYEQYFGPGTRLTVT.

The chain links TRBV2 to TRBJ2-7; TRBD1 is a possible D gene (6 bases). Trimming removed 7 bases at V and 2 bases at J, with 12 bases between. CDR1 is SNHLY, CDR2 FYNNEI, per germline. The CDR3 runs to 13 residues. The CDR3 spells CASNTGWPYEQYF. The DNA of the CDR3 is TGTGCCAGCAACACAGGGTGGCCCTACGAGCAGTACTTC.

This clonotype was seen at least ten times. This chain uses TRBV2 with TRBJ2-7; no firm D call. Germline CDR1 and CDR2: SNHLY and FYNNEI. V was cut by 6 bases and J by 1 base, with 13 bases left in between. CDR3 length equals 14 residues. The CDR3 DNA is TGTGCCAGCAGCGGTCGGAGCCGTTCCTACGAGCAGTACTTC. As protein: CASSGRSRSYEQYF.

Many counts were recorded for this clonotype. The chain is built from TRBV2 and TRBJ2-5; 9 bases line up with TRBD2. Germline CDR1 is SNHLY and CDR2 is FYNNEI. CDR3 length equals 14 residues. The V gene end was trimmed by 6 bases and the J gene end by 3 bases; junction bases not matched to a gene: 5. The CDR3 DNA follows: TGTGCCAGCAGGAAGGCGGGAGGGAAAGAGACCCAGTACTTC. Translated: CASRKAGGKETQYF.

This clonotype was counted many times. This CDR3 is CASIIGLAGNNEQFF. CDR3 coding DNA: TGTGCCAGCATTATTGGACTAGCGGGGAACAATGAGCAGTTCTTC. V and J are TRBV28 and TRBJ2-1, with 12 positions matching TRBD2. The CDR3 loop spans 15 amino acids. Germline V gene sequence: CDR1 MDHEN, CDR2 SYDVKM. V gave up 7 bases and J gave up 5 bases; unmatched junction bases: 6.

This clonotype was detected a few times. The rearrangement links TRBV4-3 to TRBJ2-7; 12 bases agree with TRBD1. This CDR3 comprises 17 residues. From germline, CDR1 is LGHNA and CDR2 YSLEER. The junction had 9 bases not matched to a gene; V was cut back by 0 bases and J by 6 bases. CDR3 coding DNA: TGCGCCAGCAGCCAAGATGGGGCCGGGACAGGGGGCGTCGAGCAGTACTTC. Translation gives CASSQDGAGTGGVEQYF.

This clonotype was detected only a few times. The gene calls are TRBV20-1 and TRBJ1-6; D is undetermined. Trimming took 0 bases from V and 0 from J, leaving 9 bases between them. Looked up from germline, CDR1 is DFQATT and CDR2 is SNEGSKA (reference sequence). This CDR3 contains 16 residues. The CDR3 sequence: CSARDPPSSYNSPLHF. CDR3 sequence (DNA): TGCAGTGCTAGAGATCCGCCGAGCTCCTATAATTCACCCCTCCACTTT.

In its sample, this clonotype was seen once. A read error is possible here, since a much larger clone lies one base away. The V and J genes are TRBV7-2 and TRBJ2-1; TRBD2 matches 11 bases. The V gene end was trimmed by 0 bases and the J gene end by 5 bases; junction bases not matched to a gene: 9. Germline-derived CDR1 and CDR2 are SGHTA and FQGNSA. The CDR3 consists of 18 residues. CDR3 residues: CTSSLARGGTSGDNEQFF. In DNA, the CDR3 is TGTACCAGCAGCTTAGCGCGAGGGGGGACTAGCGGTGACAATGAGCAGTTCTTC.

This rearrangement joins TRBV27 to TRBJ2-1; 8 bases match TRBD2. The V and J ends lost 2 bases and 10 bases, in that order; junction bases with no gene match: 7. This CDR3 is 14 amino acids long. The V gene's germline CDR1 is MNHEY and CDR2 SMNVEV (reference sequence). The CDR3 coding sequence is TGTGCCAGCAGTTTAATTAGCGGGATCCAGGAGCAGTTCTTC. Its protein product is CASSLISGIQEQFF.

The rearrangement links TRBV4-1 to TRBJ2-7; TRBD1 matches 9 bases. The CDR3 runs 16 residues. Germline V CDR1 and CDR2: MGHRA, YSYEKL. Germline trimming cut 3 bases from V and 4 bases from J; bases unmatched to any gene: 10. CDR3 residues: CASSQDTGTGRYEQYF. CDR3 nucleotide sequence: TGCGCCAGCAGCCAGGATACCGGGACAGGGAGGTACGAGCAGTACTTC.

V and J are TRBV7-9 and TRBJ2-5, with TRBD2 matching 8 bases. The CDR3 length is 17 residues. Germline lookup yields CDR1 SEHNR and CDR2 FQNEAQ (reference sequence). V lost 0 bases to trimming and J lost 3 bases; unmatched junction nucleotides: 9. The CDR3 spells CASSLARGEPTKETQYF. DNA of the CDR3: TGTGCCAGCAGCTTAGCGCGGGGGGAACCAACAAAAGAGACCCAGTACTTC.

This clonotype was seen ten or more times. The genes are TRBV11-2 and TRBJ2-5; D possibly corresponds to TRBD2 (5 bases). Germline V gives CDR1 SGHAT, CDR2 FQNNGV. The CDR3 runs 13 residues. Deletions cut 6 bases from V and 4 bases from J, with 12 bases between. The CDR3 spells CASSRARGETQYF. Written as DNA, the CDR3 is TGTGCCAGCAGTCGGGCCCGGGGAGAGACCCAGTACTTC. Variable domain in full (rest from reference TRBV11-2 and TRBJ2-5): EAGVAQSPRYKIIEKRQSVAFWCNPISGHATLYWYQQILGQGPKLLIQFQNNGVVDDSQLPKDRFSAERLKGVDSTLKIQPAKLEDSAVYLCASSRARGETQYFGPGTRLLVL.

This clonotype was detected only a few times. V and J are TRBV20-1 and TRBJ2-1; D gene unclear. CDR1 is DFQATT, CDR2 SNEGSKA, per germline (reference sequence). The CDR3 has 14 residues. Trimming pared 0 bases from V and 0 bases from J, leaving 6 bases between. The CDR3 here is CSARDPDSYNEQFF. The CDR3 DNA follows: TGCAGTGCTAGAGACCCGGACTCCTACAATGAGCAGTTCTTC.

This clonotype was recorded at least ten times. The V call is TRBV7-9, the J call TRBJ2-3; no firm D call. From germline, CDR1 is SEHNR and CDR2 FQNEAQ (reference sequence). CDR3 length: 14 amino acids. With 1 base removed from V and 3 bases from J, the gap between germline ends came to 8 bases. DNA for the CDR3: TGTGCCAGCAGCTTAGTGGAGCTGACAGATACGCAGTATTTT. Translating gives CASSLVELTDTQYF.

This clonotype was seen many times. The V gene is TRBV6-5, the J gene TRBJ2-5; D gene uncertain. V lost 2 bases and J lost 1, with 11 bases in between. In germline, CDR1 is MNHEY, CDR2 SVGAGI. This CDR3 comprises 15 residues. CDR3 coding DNA: TGTGCCAGCAGTTACGCCGGACGGATCCAAGAGACCCAGTACTTC. It yields the protein CASSYAGRIQETQYF.

This clonotype was picked up many times. The chain couples TRBV28 to TRBJ2-1; no clear D. V shed 3 bases and J shed 10 bases, with 10 bases lying between them. CDR3 length: 12 amino acids. Germline V gene data show CDR1 as MDHEN and CDR2 as SYDVKM. The CDR3 spells CASSFRKKEQFF. DNA of the CDR3: TGTGCCAGCAGTTTCCGAAAGAAAGAGCAGTTCTTC. The full variable domain, completed using reference TRBV28 and TRBJ2-1, is DVKVTQSSRYLVKRTGEKVFLECVQDMDHENMFWYRQDPGLGLRLIYFSYDVKMKEKGDIPEGYSVSREKKERFSLILESASTNQTSMYLCASSFRKKEQFFGPGTRLTVL.

This clonotype was seen repeatedly, ten times or more. The chain joins TRBV6-5 to TRBJ1-1; D ambiguous. The CDR3 spans 15 residues. Germline V gene lookup returns CDR1 MNHEY and CDR2 SVGAGI. V was cut by 1 base and J by 0 bases, with 9 bases left in between. The CDR3 spells CASSYYEGLNTEAFF. CDR3 coding DNA: TGTGCCAGCAGTTACTACGAGGGATTGAACACTGAAGCTTTCTTT.

This clonotype has more than one count but fewer than ten. This sequence joins TRBV28 and TRBJ2-7; D remains ambiguous. Germline loops: CDR1 MDHEN, CDR2 SYDVKM. V was cut by 3 bases and J by 0 bases, with 9 bases left in between. The CDR3 has 14 amino acids. As DNA, the CDR3 is TGTGCCAGCAGTTTCCGGGTTCCCTCCTACGAGCAGTACTTC. It specifies CASSFRVPSYEQYF.

This clonotype was found a few times. The chain has TRBV5-1 and TRBJ2-3; TRBD2 matches at 8 bases. V trimming: 2 bases; J trimming: 5 bases; junction bases outside the gene matches: 16. The CDR3 extends over 18 amino acids. CDR1 SGHRS and CDR2 YFSETQ come from the germline V gene. CDR3 nucleotides: TGCGCCAGCAGCTTCCTCCCCACTAGCGGTCTTAGGGGAGATACGCAGTATTTT. Translated, it gives CASSFLPTSGLRGDTQYF.

This clonotype was observed at least ten times. This chain links TRBV27 with TRBJ1-5; D remains unclear. The CDR3 is 13 amino acids. Germline V gene data show CDR1 as MNHEY and CDR2 as SMNVEV (reference sequence). Trimming stripped 0 bases from V and 3 bases from J, with 3 bases between. CDR3 sequence: CASSLSPNQPQHF. As DNA, the CDR3 is TGTGCCAGCAGTTTATCCCCCAATCAGCCCCAGCATTTT.

This clonotype has only a few counts. The rearrangement uses TRBV6-1 and TRBJ2-1; D remains ambiguous. Germline V gene sequence: CDR1 MNHNS, CDR2 SASEGT. The CDR3 extends over 14 amino acids. Trimming removed 6 bases at V and 4 bases at J, with 13 bases between. The CDR3 DNA reads as TGTGCCAGCAGAAATCCGGCGGAGTACAATGAGCAGTTCTTC. Its protein is CASRNPAEYNEQFF.